The 8 T cell receptor beta chains below come from one sample, sequenced in a study of T cells in Graves' hyperthyroidism and ophthalmopathy. The investigators amplified TCR beta CDR3 regions from RNA transcripts. During a first-round RT-PCR of the TCR CDR3, the HTBI primer set was used. TCRdb fed the multiplex PCR reads into MiXCR, producing one record per CDR3 protein. This table has fewer than 650,000 distinct CDR3 sequences, around 13% appearing once. The sequenced sample was blood. Receptor source: a woman younger than 45 with Graves' hyperthyroidism that later progressed to Graves' ophthalmopathy.

J is TRBJ2-1 and V is TRBV7-9; possibly TRBD2 for D (5 bases). Deletions cut 1 base from V and 3 bases from J, with 7 bases between. CDR1 SEHNR and CDR2 FQNEAQ come from the germline V gene (reference sequence). The CDR3 contains 14 residues. CDR3 in amino acids: CASSLEAVYNEQFF. CDR3 bases: TGTGCCAGCAGCTTAGAAGCGGTCTACAATGAGCAGTTCTTC.

This clonotype has at least ten counts. The chain uses TRBV6-1 and TRBJ1-6; 7 bases map to TRBD1. This CDR3 has 16 residues. CDR1 MNHNS and CDR2 SASEGT come from the germline V gene. V shed 5 bases and J 10 bases; nucleotides not matched to a gene: 14. This CDR3 reads CASSRDSTVPYSPLHF. CDR3 bases: TGTGCCAGCAGTAGGGACAGTACCGTTCCCTACTCACCCCTCCACTTT.

In nucleotides, the CDR3 is TGCGCCAGCAGCTTGGGACCGCGGACAGGGGATATTCAGCCCCAGCATTTT. As protein: CASSLGPRTGDIQPQHF. V is TRBV5-1 and J is TRBJ1-5; 9 nucleotides agree with TRBD1. V lost 0 bases to trimming and J lost 6 bases; unmatched junction nucleotides: 10. The CDR3 covers 17 residues. CDR1 and CDR2 from the germline V gene are SGHRS and YFSETQ.

Of note for this clonotype: A much larger clone differs by one base, so this may be a read error. The V gene is TRBV28, the J gene TRBJ2-1; D is perhaps TRBD1 (5 bases). The CDR3 consists of 19 residues. Germline V gene sequence: CDR1 MDHEN, CDR2 SYDVKM. Between the trimmed V and J ends, which lost 5 bases and 11 bases, there was a span of 34 bases. CDR3 protein: CASSLSRTLRWKGATKQFF. The CDR3 DNA follows: TGTGCCAGCAGTCTTTCTAGGACCCTTCGGTGGAAAGGGGCAACAAAGCAGTTCTTC.

This chain connects TRBV3-1 to TRBJ2-2; D gene unclear. Trimming left V 1 base short and J 6 bases short, with 9 bases between. The germline CDR1 and CDR2 sequences are LGHDT and YNNKEL (reference sequence). The CDR3 consists of 14 residues. In DNA, the CDR3 is TGTGCCAGCAGCCAAGGGTCCTGGGCCGGGGAGCTGTTTTTT. This translates into CASSQGSWAGELFF.

This clonotype was picked up many times. V usage is TRBV6-2 or TRBV6-3 and J usage is TRBJ1-5; D unresolved. The germline gives CDR1 MNHEY, CDR2 SVGEGT. The CDR3 consists of 15 residues. Trimming left V 4 bases short and J 0 bases short, with 10 bases between. The CDR3 bases are TGTGCCAGCAGTTCCCGAGCGGGTAGCAATCAGCCCCAGCATTTT. Translation gives CASSSRAGSNQPQHF.

This clonotype was counted a few times. A much larger clone lies a single base off, so this may be a read error. V usage is TRBV27 and J usage is TRBJ1-4; D not certain. Germline V gene data show CDR1 as MNHEY and CDR2 as SMNVEV (reference sequence). This CDR3 spans 15 amino acids. CDR3 loop: CASSLAGATNEKLLF. CDR3 coding DNA: TGTGCCAGCAGTTTGGCCGGTGCAACTAATGAAAAACTGCTTTTT.

This clonotype was counted ten times or more. This chain links TRBV11-3 with TRBJ2-5; unclear D gene. The germline CDR1 and CDR2 sequences are SGHNT and YENEEA. The CDR3 contains 13 residues. Deletions cut 7 bases from V and 0 bases from J, with 9 bases between. The CDR3 protein is CASMFSNQETQYF. CDR3 nucleotides: TGTGCCAGCATGTTCTCGAACCAAGAGACCCAGTACTTC.